What follows are 18 T cell receptor beta chains derived from one specimen sequenced in a study of blood T cell repertoires in COVID-19. Using immunoSEQ multiplex PCR, the repertoire was profiled, and TCRdb retains in-frame clones only, with some absent. This table holds a few hundred thousand clones, 70% to 90% found once. Sequenced sample: peripheral blood. The source of these receptors is a woman between 70 and 85 years old with acute or convalescent COVID-19.

This clone showed up just a few times. V and J are TRBV12-3 or TRBV12-4 and TRBJ2-1; D is possibly TRBD2 (5 bases). Trimming took off 3 bases at V and 5 bases at J, with 8 bases between the two ends. The CDR3 length is 13 residues. The CDR3 loop reads CASSFGGDNEQFF. CDR3 bases: TGTGCCAGCAGTTTTGGAGGCGACAATGAGCAGTTCTTC.

The chain combines TRBV14 with TRBJ2-1, with TRBD2 matching 12 bases. The trim removed 1 base at V and 7 bases at J, leaving 2 bases unmatched. The CDR3 is 15 residues long. Germline CDR1 reads SGHDN; CDR2 reads FVKESK. The CDR3 loop is CASSQASGGVNEQFF. CDR3 bases: TGTGCCAGCAGCCAAGCTAGCGGGGGGGTAAATGAGCAGTTCTTC.

The chain recombines TRBV3-1 (or the pseudogene TRBV3-2) with TRBJ2-3; 10 bases fit TRBD2. From germline, CDR1 is LGHDT and CDR2 YNNKEL (reference sequence). CDR3 length: 18 residues. V lost 4 bases to trimming and J lost 6 bases; unmatched junction nucleotides: 16. The CDR3 nucleotides are TGTGCCAGCAGCCCACACCTTCCAACTAGCGGGGCTCGGGATACGCAGTATTTT. This translates into CASSPHLPTSGARDTQYF.

V is TRBV5-1 and J is TRBJ1-4; 10 nucleotides align to TRBD1. CDR1 is SGHRS, CDR2 YFSETQ, per germline. The CDR3 is 15 amino acids. J lost 7 bases, V lost 4 bases, and 7 bases had no gene match. The CDR3 DNA sequence: TGCGCCAGCAGCCAACAGACAGGGGGCCTTGAAAAACTGTTTTTT. Its translation: CASSQQTGGLEKLFF.

The rearrangement joins TRBV15 to TRBJ2-1; TRBD1 might be the D (6 bases). The CDR3 has 15 residues. The V and J ends lost 4 bases and 0 bases respectively, with 10 bases between them. Looked up from germline, CDR1 is LNHNV and CDR2 is YYDKDF (reference sequence). The CDR3 reads CATSKLQGSYNEQFF. In nucleotides, the CDR3 is TGTGCCACCAGCAAGTTACAGGGCTCCTACAATGAGCAGTTCTTC.

This clone showed up many times. Other DNA sequences in the same sample also yield this CDR3. This chain connects TRBV3-1 (or the pseudogene TRBV3-2) to TRBJ1-1; unclear D gene. The V gene's germline CDR1 is LGHDT and CDR2 YNNKEL (reference sequence). The CDR3 contains 13 residues. V dropped 2 bases and J dropped 1 base, with 5 bases sitting between them. The CDR3 region is CASSQMRNTEAFF. The CDR3 coding sequence is TGTGCCAGCAGCCAAATGAGGAACACTGAAGCTTTCTTT.

The chain has TRBV11-3 and TRBJ1-3; D possibly corresponds to TRBD1 (5 bases). CDR3 size: 13 residues. The V end was cut by 5 bases, the J end by 4 bases, with 9 bases between. Germline values: CDR1 SGHNT, CDR2 YENEEA. CDR3 nucleotides: TGTGCCAGCAGCGTCAGACAGGGAAACACCATATATTTT. Protein: CASSVRQGNTIYF.

This sequence joins TRBV4-1 and TRBJ2-7, with TRBD2 as a possible D gene (7 bases). This CDR3 contains 20 residues. The V end lost 4 bases, the J end lost 0 bases, and 28 bases lay between the germline ends. Germline V gene lookup returns CDR1 MGHRA and CDR2 YSYEKL. The CDR3 is CASSPGFTRGPFLSSYEQYF. CDR3 in DNA: TGCGCCAGCAGCCCAGGGTTCACGCGGGGGCCCTTCTTGAGCTCCTACGAGCAGTACTTC.

This sequence joins TRBV15 and TRBJ1-1, with D possibly matching TRBD1 (5 bases). The germline gives CDR1 LNHNV, CDR2 YYDKDF (reference sequence). This CDR3 spans 16 amino acids. V lost 3 bases, J lost 0 bases, and 14 bases lay in between. This CDR3 reads CATSSLRTSMNTEAFF. The DNA for the CDR3 is TGTGCCACCAGCAGCTTAAGGACATCGATGAACACTGAAGCTTTCTTT.

The rearrangement joins TRBV29-1 to TRBJ2-3, with 12 bases fitting TRBD2. Germline loops: CDR1 SQVTM, CDR2 ANQGSEA. V was clipped by 7 bases and J by 0 bases; unmatched bases: 8. CDR3 length equals 16 residues. Here the CDR3 reads CSASGLAGSSTDTQYF. The CDR3 region has the DNA TGCAGCGCTTCGGGACTAGCGGGCTCTAGCACAGATACGCAGTATTTT.

This sequence joins TRBV6-5 and TRBJ1-2, with D perhaps TRBD1 (5 bases). CDR1 is MNHEY and CDR2 is SVGAGI in the germline V gene. V lost 6 bases, J lost 0 bases, and 14 bases lay in between. The CDR3 loop spans 15 amino acids. The CDR3 DNA sequence: TGTGCCAGCAGAGTCAGGGCCCACCCTAACTATGGCTACACCTTC. This codes for CASRVRAHPNYGYTF.

The sample holds one count of this clone. This chain links TRBV3-1 (or the pseudogene TRBV3-2) with TRBJ1-1, with no clear D. The CDR3 length is 14 residues. Germline V gives CDR1 LGHDT, CDR2 YNNKEL (reference sequence). Trimming removed 2 bases at V and 0 bases at J, with 7 bases between. CDR3 coding DNA: TGTGCCAGCAGCCAAAACTCCATGAACACTGAAGCTTTCTTT. It encodes CASSQNSMNTEAFF.

The table lists this clone with a count of one. The rearrangement joins TRBV18 to TRBJ2-3; no definite D call. From germline, CDR1 is KGHSH and CDR2 LQKENI. The ends were cut back, 4 bases at V and 3 bases at J, with 8 bases in the middle. The CDR3 is 13 amino acids. The CDR3 sequence: CASSLEVTDTQYF. CDR3 DNA: TGTGCCAGCTCACTTGAGGTGACAGATACGCAGTATTTT.

CDR3 nucleotides: TGTGCCAGCAGTTACGGGCAGGGTAAAAACTATGGCTACACCTTC. Translation: CASSYGQGKNYGYTF. The rearrangement joins TRBV6-5 to TRBJ1-2; a weak D match, TRBD1 (5 bases). Deletions cut 2 bases from V and 2 bases from J, with 12 bases between. The germline gives CDR1 MNHEY, CDR2 SVGAGI. The CDR3 runs 15 residues.

V usage is TRBV18 and J usage is TRBJ2-7; D gene unclear. Germline loops: CDR1 KGHSH, CDR2 LQKENI. The V gene lost 1 base and the J gene lost 0 bases, with 13 bases spanning the gap. CDR3 size: 16 residues. The CDR3 reads CASSPRALVSSYEQYF. The CDR3 nucleotides read TGTGCCAGCTCACCACGAGCTTTAGTTAGCTCCTACGAGCAGTACTTC. Variable domain in full (rest from reference TRBV18 and TRBJ2-7): NAGVMQNPRHLVRRRGQEARLRCSPMKGHSHVYWYRQLPEEGLKFMVYLQKENIIDESGMPKERFSAEFPKEGPSILRIQQVVRGDSAAYFCASSPRALVSSYEQYFGPGTRLTVT.

The J gene is TRBJ2-5, the V gene TRBV5-1; 10 bases are a match to TRBD2. CDR1 and CDR2 (germline): SGHRS, YFSETQ. The V and J ends lost 3 bases and 2 bases, in that order; junction bases with no gene match: 4. The CDR3 extends over 15 amino acids. The CDR3 here is CASSSLAGGQETQYF. CDR3 in DNA: TGCGCCAGCAGCTCCTTAGCGGGGGGACAAGAGACCCAGTACTTC.

The chain links TRBV9 to TRBJ2-7; 11 nucleotides line up with TRBD1. V dropped 4 bases and J dropped 6; count of bases not matched to a gene: 12. Germline-derived CDR1 and CDR2 are SGDLS and YYNGEE. The CDR3 loop spans 16 amino acids. This CDR3 is CASSSPAGTGGREQYF. CDR3 bases: TGTGCCAGCAGCTCCCCGGCCGGGACAGGGGGTCGCGAGCAGTACTTC.

This chain joins TRBV10-3 and TRBJ2-1, with D possibly TRBD2 on 6 matching bases. CDR1 and CDR2 from the germline V gene are ENHRY and SYGVKD. V lost 9 bases, J lost 2 bases, and 14 bases lay in between. This CDR3 contains 14 residues. CDR3 bases: TGTGCCATTGGAGGGGCGGGGCCCTACAATGAGCAGTTCTTC. It is translated as CAIGGAGPYNEQFF.